This entry features one TCR beta chain sequence. This specimen comes from a study of blood T cells in healthy people across ages. The CDR3 spans 17 residues. CDR1 is SEHNR and CDR2 is FQNEAQ in the germline V gene (reference sequence). V was pared by 4 bases and J by 0 bases, with 10 bases of the junction left unmatched. Using a J-beta primer mix together with a sample-barcoded 5' primer, a second PCR was run for roughly 7 to 12 cycles. TCRdb reanalysed the 5' RACE reads using MiXCR and keeps one entry per CDR3 protein. The sample carries 380,000 or so distinct CDR3 sequences, about 52% recorded once.

The receptor was derived from a man in his fifties or sixties in good health. The sequencing sample was made of blood. The chain has TRBV7-9 and TRBJ2-7; TRBD2 agrees at 9 bases. The CDR3 loop is CASSSKSGGRSSYEQYF. CDR3 sequence (DNA): TGTGCCAGCAGCTCCAAGAGCGGGGGGCGTAGCTCCTACGAGCAGTACTTC.